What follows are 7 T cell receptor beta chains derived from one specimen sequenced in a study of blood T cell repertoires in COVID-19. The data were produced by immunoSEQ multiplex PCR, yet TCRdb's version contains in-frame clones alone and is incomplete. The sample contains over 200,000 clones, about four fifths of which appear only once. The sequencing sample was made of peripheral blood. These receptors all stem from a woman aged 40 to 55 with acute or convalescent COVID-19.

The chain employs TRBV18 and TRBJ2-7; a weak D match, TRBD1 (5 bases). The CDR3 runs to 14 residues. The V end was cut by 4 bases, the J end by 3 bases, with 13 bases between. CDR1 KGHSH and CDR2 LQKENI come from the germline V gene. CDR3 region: CASSRTGQGYEQYF. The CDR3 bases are TGTGCCAGCTCACGCACGGGCCAGGGCTACGAGCAGTACTTC.

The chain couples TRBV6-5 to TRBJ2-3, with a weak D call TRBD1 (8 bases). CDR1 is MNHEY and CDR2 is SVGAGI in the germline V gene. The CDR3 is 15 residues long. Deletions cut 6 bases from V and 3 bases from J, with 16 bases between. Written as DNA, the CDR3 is TGTGCCAGCAGCGTCGACAGGGGAGGGACAGATACGCAGTATTTT. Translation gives CASSVDRGGTDTQYF.

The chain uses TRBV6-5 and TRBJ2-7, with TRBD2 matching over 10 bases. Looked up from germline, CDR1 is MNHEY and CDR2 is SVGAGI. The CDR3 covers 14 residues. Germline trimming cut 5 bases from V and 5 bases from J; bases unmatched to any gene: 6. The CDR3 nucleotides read TGTGCCAGCAGTCGAAGCGGGAGGGCGGACGAGCAGTACTTC. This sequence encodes CASSRSGRADEQYF.

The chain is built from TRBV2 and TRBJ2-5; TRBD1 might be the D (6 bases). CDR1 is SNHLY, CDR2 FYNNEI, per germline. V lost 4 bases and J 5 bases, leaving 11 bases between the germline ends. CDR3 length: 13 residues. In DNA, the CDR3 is TGTGCCAGCAGTGCGGGACAAAAGGAGACCCAGTACTTC. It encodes CASSAGQKETQYF. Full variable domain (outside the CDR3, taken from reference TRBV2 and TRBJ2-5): EPEVTQTPSHQVTQMGQEVILRCVPISNHLYFYWYRQILGQKVEFLVSFYNNEISEKSEIFDDQFSVERPDGSNFTLKIRSTKLEDSAMYFCASSAGQKETQYFGPGTRLLVL.

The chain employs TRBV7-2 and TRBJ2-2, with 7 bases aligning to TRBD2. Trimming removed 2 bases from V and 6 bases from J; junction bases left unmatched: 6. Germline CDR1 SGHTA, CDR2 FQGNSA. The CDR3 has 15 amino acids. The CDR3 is CASSLRPGGAGELFF. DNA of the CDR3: TGTGCCAGCAGCTTACGCCCGGGAGGAGCCGGGGAGCTGTTTTTT.

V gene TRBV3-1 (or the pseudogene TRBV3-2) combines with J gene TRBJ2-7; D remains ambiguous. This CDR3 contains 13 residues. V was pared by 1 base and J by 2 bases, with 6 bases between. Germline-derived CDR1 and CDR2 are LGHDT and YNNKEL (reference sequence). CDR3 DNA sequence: TGTGCCAGCAGCCAAGGGCCGACCTACGAGCAGTACTTC. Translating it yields CASSQGPTYEQYF.

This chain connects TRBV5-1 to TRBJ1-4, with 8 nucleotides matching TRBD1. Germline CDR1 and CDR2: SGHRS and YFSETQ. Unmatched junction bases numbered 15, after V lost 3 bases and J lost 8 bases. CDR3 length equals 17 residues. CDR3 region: CASSYPLKGTGVEKLFF. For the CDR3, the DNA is TGCGCCAGCAGCTACCCTTTAAAGGGGACAGGAGTAGAAAAACTGTTTTTT. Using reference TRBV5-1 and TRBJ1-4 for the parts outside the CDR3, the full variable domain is KAGVTQTPRYLIKTRGQQVTLSCSPISGHRSVSWYQQTPGQGLQFLFEYFSETQRNKGNFPGRFSGRQFSNSRSEMNVSTLELGDSALYLCASSYPLKGTGVEKLFFGSGTQLSVL.